Sequencing of this T cell receptor beta chain was carried out in a study of read filtering for tumor transcriptome and immune sequencing. Germline-derived CDR1 and CDR2 are DFQATT and SNEGSKA (reference sequence). The CDR3 sequence is 11 residues long. Trimming cost V 3 bases and J 10 bases, with 10 bases left between them. Molecular barcoded adaptors covering alpha/delta and beta/gamma chains were used on 400 to 450 ng RNA. TCRdb passed the reads through MiXCR, listing each CDR3 protein once. The sample records under 80,000 distinct CDR3 sequences, about a fifth being singletons. This clonotype was counted between two and nine times.

The rearrangement uses TRBV20-1 and TRBJ2-1; D gene uncertain. The sample consisted of a population of CD138-negative cells sorted from bone marrow. The clonotype was recovered from a donor at least 40 years old with multiple myeloma. The chain's CDR3 is CSARSVSEQFF. Here the CDR3 DNA reads TGCAGTGCTAGGTCGGTCTCGGAGCAGTTCTTC.